These 30 T cell receptor beta chains came from one sample sequenced in a study of cytomegalovirus exposure and HLA in healthy donors. The PCR made use of 60 Vbeta and 13 Jbeta primers. Generated by immunoSEQ multiplex PCR, the TCRdb table keeps only in-frame clones and is missing some. The data hold about 120,000 clones, with about three quarters observed a single time. What was sequenced was PBMCs. Receptors originate from a woman aged 40 to 50 in good health and CMV-seropositive.

V usage is TRBV7-2 and J usage is TRBJ1-3, with 7 bases lining up with TRBD1. The germline CDR1 and CDR2 sequences are SGHTA and FQGNSA. The CDR3 sequence is 15 residues long. Trimming took 6 bases from V and 2 from J; bases not matched to a gene: 7. CDR3 nucleotides: TGTGCCAGCAGATGGGGGACAGCTGCTGGAAACACCATATATTTT. Encoded protein: CASRWGTAAGNTIYF. Together with reference TRBV7-2 and TRBJ1-3, the CDR3 gives the full variable domain: GAGVSQSPSNKVTEKGKDVELRCDPISGHTALYWYRQSLGQGLEFLIYFQGNSAPDKSGLPSDRFSAERTGGSVSTLTIQRTQQEDSAVYLCASRWGTAAGNTIYFGEGSWLTVV.

This sequence joins TRBV27 and TRBJ1-1, with D possibly TRBD1 on 5 matching bases. V dropped 7 bases and J dropped 2 bases, with 14 bases sitting between them. CDR3 size: 14 residues. In germline, CDR1 is MNHEY, CDR2 SMNVEV (reference sequence). The CDR3 DNA sequence: TGTGCCAGCAAAAAGGGGCCAATTAACACTGAAGCTTTCTTT. Translating gives CASKKGPINTEAFF.

The chain joins TRBV30 to TRBJ1-2; D ambiguous. This CDR3 has 13 residues. V was trimmed by 1 base and J by 2 bases, leaving 8 bases between them. Germline V gives CDR1 GTSNPN, CDR2 SVGIG (reference sequence). CDR3 residues: CAWSAGVNYGYTF. Written as DNA, the CDR3 is TGTGCCTGGAGTGCCGGGGTCAACTATGGCTACACCTTC.

The J gene is TRBJ2-7, the V gene TRBV7-6, with 9 bases fitting TRBD1. Germline V gives CDR1 SGHVS, CDR2 FNYEAQ. Unmatched junction bases numbered 1, after V lost 2 bases and J lost 2 bases. CDR3 length equals 14 residues. CDR3: CASSLRQGAYEQYF. CDR3 nucleotides: TGTGCCAGCAGCTTAAGACAGGGGGCCTACGAGCAGTACTTC.

The genes are TRBV6-1 and TRBJ2-5; 7 nucleotides match TRBD1. CDR1 is MNHNS and CDR2 is SASEGT in the germline V gene. The CDR3 is made up of 14 amino acids. Germline trimming cut 5 bases from V and 4 bases from J; bases unmatched to any gene: 7. The CDR3 spells CASSINRGGETQYF. CDR3 sequence (DNA): TGTGCCAGCAGTATTAACAGGGGTGGAGAGACCCAGTACTTC.

The gene calls are TRBV6-1 and TRBJ2-7, with D perhaps matching TRBD2 (6 bases). V lost 2 bases to trimming and J lost 8 bases, with 16 bases between them. The CDR3 is 14 residues long. CDR1 and CDR2 from the germline V gene are MNHNS and SASEGT. Here the CDR3 reads CASSEPAGNWQQYF. DNA for the CDR3: TGTGCCAGCAGTGAACCGGCGGGGAACTGGCAGCAGTACTTC.

The chain has TRBV20-1 and TRBJ2-1; D gene uncertain. Germline V gene data show CDR1 as DFQATT and CDR2 as SNEGSKA (reference sequence). CDR3 length: 8 amino acids. The ends were cut back, 7 bases at V and 9 bases at J, with 4 bases in the middle. The CDR3 is CSGAEQFF. The CDR3 DNA sequence: TGCAGTGGCGCTGAGCAGTTCTTC.

J is TRBJ2-5 and V is TRBV4-1; 13 positions agree with TRBD2. CDR1 and CDR2 (germline): MGHRA, YSYEKL. The V and J ends lost 1 base and 3 bases, in that order; junction bases with no gene match: 5. The CDR3 has 17 residues. CDR3 in DNA: TGCGCCAGCAGCCAAGGTATCGGACTAGCGGGAGAAGAGACCCAGTACTTC. It translates to CASSQGIGLAGEETQYF.

This clone showed up just a few times. This chain uses TRBV6-5 with TRBJ2-3; D uncertain. V was clipped by 11 bases and J by 10 bases, with 7 bases between them. Germline CDR1 is MNHEY and CDR2 is SVGAGI. The CDR3 loop spans 8 amino acids. CDR3 bases: TGTGCCCCCTCAGCGCAGTATTTT. Encoded protein: CAPSAQYF.

The chain is built from TRBV7-8 and TRBJ1-1, with D perhaps matching TRBD1 (5 bases). The CDR3 totals 14 residues. Trimming removed 2 bases from V and 4 bases from J, with 11 bases in between. CDR1 is SGHVS and CDR2 is FQNEAQ in the germline V gene. As DNA, the CDR3 is TGTGCCAGCAGCTTATATTCCGGGGGCACTGAAGCTTTCTTT. This codes for CASSLYSGGTEAFF.

J is TRBJ2-1 and V is TRBV30, with 11 positions matching TRBD2. The CDR3 runs 18 residues. Per germline, CDR1 GTSNPN and CDR2 SVGIG (reference sequence). V shed 0 bases and J 0 bases; nucleotides not matched to a gene: 7. CDR3 protein: CAWSVLAGGLSSYNEQFF. The CDR3 nucleotides read TGTGCCTGGAGTGTGCTAGCGGGGGGCCTGAGCTCCTACAATGAGCAGTTCTTC.

V and J are TRBV29-1 and TRBJ2-4; TRBD1 aligns across 10 bases. The germline V gene has CDR1 SQVTM and CDR2 ANQGSEA. There are 15 residues in the CDR3. Trimming removed 5 bases from V and 6 bases from J; junction bases left unmatched: 10. CDR3 coding DNA: TGCAGCGTTTTACCCAGGACAGGGGGGTCAAACATTCAGTACTTC. Translated, it gives CSVLPRTGGSNIQYF. Complete variable domain (other parts from reference TRBV29-1 and TRBJ2-4): SAVISQKPSRDICQRGTSLTIQCQVDSQVTMMFWYRQQPGQSLTLIATANQGSEATYESGFVIDKFPISRPNLTFSTLTVSNMSPEDSSIYLCSVLPRTGGSNIQYFGAGTRLSVL.

The rearrangement uses TRBV27 and TRBJ2-6, with D perhaps TRBD2 (6 bases). This CDR3 has 17 residues. Germline V gene sequence: CDR1 MNHEY, CDR2 SMNVEV (reference sequence). V shed 1 base and J shed 2 bases, with 12 bases lying between them. In nucleotides, the CDR3 is TGTGCCAGCAGTTTATTTGGTAGGGAGGCTGGGGCCAACGTCCTGACTTTC. Translated, it gives CASSLFGREAGANVLTF. Filled out from reference TRBV27 and TRBJ2-6, the complete variable domain reads EAQVTQNPRYLITVTGKKLTVTCSQNMNHEYMSWYRQDPGLGLRQIYYSMNVEVTDKGDVPEGYKVSRKEKRNFPLILESPSPNQTSLYFCASSLFGREAGANVLTFGAGSRLTVL.

This clone was observed a few times. The CDR3 nucleotides read TGCGCCAGCAGCTCTTCTCGGGAGCTTGGGACCCAGTACTTC. Its translation: CASSSSRELGTQYF. V and J are TRBV4-1 and TRBJ2-5; tentative D call: TRBD2 (6 bases). Trimming stripped 5 bases from V and 7 bases from J, with 17 bases between. The CDR3 runs to 14 residues. From germline, CDR1 is MGHRA and CDR2 YSYEKL.

The chain couples TRBV12-2 to TRBJ1-1. TRBV12-2 is noted as a pseudogene. This CDR3 comprises 13 residues. The CDR3 DNA reads as TGTGCAAGTCGCCTACCCGGACGGGGGTTTGCTTTCTTT. It encodes CASRLPGRGFAFF.

This clone was seen a handful of times. V is TRBV5-1 and J is TRBJ2-3; 7 nucleotides line up with TRBD1. The germline CDR1 and CDR2 sequences are SGHRS and YFSETQ. V lost 4 bases to trimming and J lost 4 bases; unmatched junction nucleotides: 9. CDR3 length: 15 amino acids. The CDR3 sequence: CASSSTGVVADTQYF. Written as DNA, the CDR3 is TGCGCCAGCAGCAGTACAGGGGTTGTGGCAGATACGCAGTATTTT. The entire variable domain, with the rest obtained from reference TRBV5-1 and TRBJ2-3, is as follows: KAGVTQTPRYLIKTRGQQVTLSCSPISGHRSVSWYQQTPGQGLQFLFEYFSETQRNKGNFPGRFSGRQFSNSRSEMNVSTLELGDSALYLCASSSTGVVADTQYFGPGTRLTVL.

This sequence joins TRBV6-5 and TRBJ2-7; D might be TRBD1 (7 bases). The V end was cut by 2 bases, the J end by 2 bases, with 13 bases between. There are 15 residues in the CDR3. CDR1 MNHEY and CDR2 SVGAGI come from the germline V gene. The CDR3 nucleotides are TGTGCCAGCAGTTACCGGCAGGGGGGAACCTACGAGCAGTACTTC. Protein sequence: CASSYRQGGTYEQYF.

This clone has only a few counts. This chain uses TRBV25-1 with TRBJ2-5; 9 nucleotides agree with TRBD2. J was trimmed by 5 bases and V by 1 base; bases with no gene match: 5. Germline V gene lookup returns CDR1 MGHDK and CDR2 SYGVNS. The CDR3 contains 15 residues. The CDR3 DNA follows: TGTGCCAGCAGTGAATTAAGCGGGGGGAAGGAGACCCAGTACTTC. This sequence encodes CASSELSGGKETQYF.

This clone was detected a few times. This chain connects TRBV7-2 to TRBJ1-6; D is possibly TRBD1 (5 bases). V was trimmed by 7 bases and J by 4 bases, leaving 11 bases between them. The CDR3 totals 14 residues. CDR1 SGHTA and CDR2 FQGNSA come from the germline V gene. The CDR3 is CASTGGVYNSPLHF. In DNA, the CDR3 is TGTGCCAGCACGGGGGGTGTATATAATTCACCCCTCCACTTT.

This clone was counted between two and nine times. This chain joins TRBV27 and TRBJ2-3; 7 bases align to TRBD1. CDR3 length: 13 amino acids. The J segment lost 7 bases and the V segment lost 2 bases, leaving 3 bases of the junction unmatched. Germline V lookup: CDR1 MNHEY, CDR2 SMNVEV (reference sequence). The DNA of the CDR3 is TGTGCCAGCAGTTTACAGGGGGTGTATACGCAGTATTTT. Its translation is CASSLQGVYTQYF.

This clone has just one count. The chain is built from TRBV23-1 and TRBJ2-1; tentative D call: TRBD1 (5 bases). TRBV23-1 is noted as an ORF with a role that remains uncertain. Trimming left V 10 bases short and J 0 bases short, with 22 bases between. The CDR3 is 17 amino acids. The CDR3 is CATCGALDTSSYNEQFF. In DNA form, the CDR3 reads TGCGCCACCTGTGGGGCCCTCGACACGAGCTCCTACAATGAGCAGTTCTTC.

CDR3 DNA: TGTGCCAGCAGTAAGGACCCGGGTGGAGGTGAGACCCAGTACTTC. Translating it yields CASSKDPGGGETQYF. This chain joins TRBV27 and TRBJ2-5, with D possibly being TRBD2 (5 bases). This CDR3 region has 15 residues. CDR1 and CDR2 (germline): MNHEY, SMNVEV (reference sequence). V lost 5 bases, J lost 5 bases, and 18 bases lay in between.

The gene calls are TRBV30 and TRBJ2-7; perhaps TRBD2 as D (5 bases). The ends were cut back, 0 bases at V and 0 bases at J, with 12 bases in the middle. There are 15 residues in the CDR3. The germline gives CDR1 GTSNPN, CDR2 SVGIG (reference sequence). CDR3 DNA sequence: TGTGCCTGGAGTGTAGGAGGTTACAGCTCCTACGAGCAGTACTTC. Residues: CAWSVGGYSSYEQYF.

The chain combines TRBV11-2 with TRBJ2-1; D not resolved. Germline V CDR1 and CDR2: SGHAT, FQNNGV. Deletions cut 6 bases from V and 4 bases from J, with 16 bases between. This CDR3 is 15 amino acids long. CDR3 nucleotides: TGTGCCAGCAGATCTCCCTTTGTTCGGTACAATGAGCAGTTCTTC. It specifies CASRSPFVRYNEQFF.

The chain is built from TRBV9 and TRBJ1-1; unclear D gene. This CDR3 is built from 16 residues. Trimming removed 0 bases from V and 1 base from J, with 13 bases in between. Germline CDR1 reads SGDLS; CDR2 reads YYNGEE. The CDR3 DNA is TGTGCCAGCAGCGTAGGGTCCCCGACACAGAACACTGAAGCTTTCTTT. This translates into CASSVGSPTQNTEAFF.

This sequence joins TRBV4-2 and TRBJ1-3, with no clear D. Germline CDR1 and CDR2: LGHNA and YNFKEQ. V lost 0 bases and J 4 bases, leaving 7 bases between the germline ends. The CDR3 is 14 amino acids. The CDR3 region is CASSQESGGNTIYF. The CDR3 region has the DNA TGTGCCAGCAGCCAAGAGTCGGGGGGAAACACCATATATTTT.

This chain connects TRBV5-6 to TRBJ1-2; TRBD1 aligns across 7 bases. Per the germline V gene, CDR1 is SGHDT and CDR2 is YYEEEE. V dropped 0 bases and J dropped 5; count of bases not matched to a gene: 4. The CDR3 loop spans 14 amino acids. CDR3 loop: CASSLEGGWYGYTF. CDR3 DNA sequence: TGTGCCAGCAGCTTGGAAGGGGGCTGGTATGGCTACACCTTC. Variable domain in full (rest from reference TRBV5-6 and TRBJ1-2): DAGVTQSPTHLIKTRGQQVTLRCSPKSGHDTVSWYQQALGQGPQFIFQYYEEEERQRGNFPDRFSGHQFPNYSSELNVNALLLGDSALYLCASSLEGGWYGYTFGSGTRLTVV.

This clone was counted between two and nine times. The V and J genes are TRBV6-1 and TRBJ1-1, with 8 bases aligning to TRBD1. The CDR3 is 14 amino acids. Germline V gene lookup returns CDR1 MNHNS and CDR2 SASEGT. Trimming removed 6 bases from V and 7 bases from J; junction bases left unmatched: 10. The CDR3 is CASRLDRGGLEAFF. CDR3 bases: TGTGCCAGCAGATTAGACAGGGGAGGCCTTGAAGCTTTCTTT.

The chain links TRBV6-1 to TRBJ1-2; TRBD1 matches at 9 bases. The CDR3 is made up of 14 amino acids. J lost 5 bases, V lost 4 bases, and 5 bases had no gene match. CDR1 is MNHNS, CDR2 SASEGT, per germline. The CDR3 loop is CASSARDRAYGYTF. The CDR3 nucleotides read TGTGCCAGCAGTGCGAGGGACAGGGCTTATGGCTACACCTTC.

This sequence joins TRBV6-1 and TRBJ1-2; the D is unclear. V was pared by 2 bases and J by 8 bases, with 9 bases between. The germline CDR1 and CDR2 sequences are MNHNS and SASEGT. The CDR3 loop spans 12 amino acids. CDR3 DNA sequence: TGTGCCAGCAGTGAAAGTGGGCTCGGCTACACCTTC. Translation: CASSESGLGYTF.